This T cell receptor beta chain appears in the sequencing data of a study of CD8 T cells in Susac syndrome. Random hexamers primed reverse transcription of about 0.45 to 1 ug RNA. A multiplex approach, immunoSEQ multiplex PCR, amplified TCR beta CDR3 across 54 Vbeta and 13 Jbeta. TCRdb reprocessed the immunoSEQ multiplex PCR reads via MiXCR and lists one record per CDR3 protein. In the table there are around 170,000 distinct CDR3 sequences, approximately 95% of which are singletons. The length of the CDR3 is 14 residues. Germline V gives CDR1 SGHTA, CDR2 FQGNSA. V gave up 3 bases and J gave up 5 bases, with 11 bases separating them. In blood CD8+ and CD4+ T cells, TCR beta underwent sequencing.

The sequenced material came from CD4+ T cells from PBMCs. V usage is TRBV7-2 and J usage is TRBJ2-1; no clear D. The TCR comes from a human donor with Susac syndrome. CDR3 sequence (DNA): TGTGCCAGCAGCTTTGGACCTGTAAACAATGAGCAGTTCTTC. Translated, it gives CASSFGPVNNEQFF.